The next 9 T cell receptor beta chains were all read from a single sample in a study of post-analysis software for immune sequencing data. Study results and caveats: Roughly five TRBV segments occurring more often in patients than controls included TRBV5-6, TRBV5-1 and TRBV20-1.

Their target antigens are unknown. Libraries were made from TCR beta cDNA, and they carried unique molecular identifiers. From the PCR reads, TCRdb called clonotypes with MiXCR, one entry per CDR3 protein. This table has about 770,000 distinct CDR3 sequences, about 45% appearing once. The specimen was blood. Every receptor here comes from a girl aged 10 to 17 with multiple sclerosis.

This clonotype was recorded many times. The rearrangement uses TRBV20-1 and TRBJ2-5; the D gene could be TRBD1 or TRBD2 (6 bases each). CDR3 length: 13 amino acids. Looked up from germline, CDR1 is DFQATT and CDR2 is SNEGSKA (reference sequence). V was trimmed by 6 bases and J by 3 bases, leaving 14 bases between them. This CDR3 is CSARGAGKETQYF. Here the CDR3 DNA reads TGCAGTGCAAGGGGGGCGGGGAAAGAGACCCAGTACTTC.

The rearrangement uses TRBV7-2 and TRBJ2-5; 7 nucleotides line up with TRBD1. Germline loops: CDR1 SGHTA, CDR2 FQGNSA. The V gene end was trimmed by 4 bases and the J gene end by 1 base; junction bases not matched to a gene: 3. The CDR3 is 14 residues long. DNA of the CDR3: TGTGCCAGCAGCTCCTGGACAGGCCAAGAGACCCAGTACTTC. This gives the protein CASSSWTGQETQYF.

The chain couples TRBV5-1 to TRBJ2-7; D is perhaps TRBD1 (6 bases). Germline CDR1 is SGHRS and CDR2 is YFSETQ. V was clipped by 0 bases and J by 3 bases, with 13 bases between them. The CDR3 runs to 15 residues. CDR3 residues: CASSLDRAKHYEQYF. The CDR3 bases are TGCGCCAGCAGCTTGGACAGGGCGAAGCACTACGAGCAGTACTTC.

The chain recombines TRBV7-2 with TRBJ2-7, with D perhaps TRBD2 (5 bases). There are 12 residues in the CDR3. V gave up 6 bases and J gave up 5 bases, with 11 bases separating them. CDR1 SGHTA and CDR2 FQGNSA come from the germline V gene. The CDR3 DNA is TGTGCCAGCAGTCCAACTAGGGACGAGCAGTACTTC. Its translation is CASSPTRDEQYF.

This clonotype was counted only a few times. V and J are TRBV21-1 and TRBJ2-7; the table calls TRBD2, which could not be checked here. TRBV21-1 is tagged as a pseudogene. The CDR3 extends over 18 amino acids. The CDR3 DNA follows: TGTGCCAGCAGCAAAGACGAGACTAGCGGGAGGCCCACCTACGAGCAGTACTTC. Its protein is CASSKDETSGRPTYEQYF.

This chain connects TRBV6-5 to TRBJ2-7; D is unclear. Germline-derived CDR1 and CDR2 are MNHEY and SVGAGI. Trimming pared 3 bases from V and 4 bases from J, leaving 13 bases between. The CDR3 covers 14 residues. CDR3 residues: CASSYDPYDYEQYF. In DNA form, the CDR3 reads TGTGCCAGCAGTTATGACCCCTACGATTACGAGCAGTACTTC.

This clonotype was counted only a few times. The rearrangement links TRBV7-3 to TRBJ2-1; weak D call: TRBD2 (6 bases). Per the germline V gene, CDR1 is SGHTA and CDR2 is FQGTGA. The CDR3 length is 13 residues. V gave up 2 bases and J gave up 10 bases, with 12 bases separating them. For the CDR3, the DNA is TGTGCCAGCAGCTTATTAACTGGAGGGGAGCAGTTCTTC. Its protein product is CASSLLTGGEQFF.

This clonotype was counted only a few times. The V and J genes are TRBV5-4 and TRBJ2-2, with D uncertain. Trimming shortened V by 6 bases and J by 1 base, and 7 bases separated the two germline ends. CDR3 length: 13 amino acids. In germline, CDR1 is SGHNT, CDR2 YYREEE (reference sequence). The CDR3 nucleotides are TGTGCCAGCACTACAGAGAACACCGGGGAGCTGTTTTTT. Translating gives CASTTENTGELFF.

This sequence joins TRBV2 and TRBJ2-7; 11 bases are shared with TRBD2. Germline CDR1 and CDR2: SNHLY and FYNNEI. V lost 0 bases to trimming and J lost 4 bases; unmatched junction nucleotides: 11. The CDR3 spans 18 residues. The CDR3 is CASSEALQTSGILYEQYF. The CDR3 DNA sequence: TGTGCCAGCAGTGAAGCGCTTCAGACTAGCGGGATTCTGTACGAGCAGTACTTC. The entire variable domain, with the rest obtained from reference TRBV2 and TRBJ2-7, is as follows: EPEVTQTPSHQVTQMGQEVILRCVPISNHLYFYWYRQILGQKVEFLVSFYNNEISEKSEIFDDQFSVERPDGSNFTLKIRSTKLEDSAMYFCASSEALQTSGILYEQYFGPGTRLTVT.